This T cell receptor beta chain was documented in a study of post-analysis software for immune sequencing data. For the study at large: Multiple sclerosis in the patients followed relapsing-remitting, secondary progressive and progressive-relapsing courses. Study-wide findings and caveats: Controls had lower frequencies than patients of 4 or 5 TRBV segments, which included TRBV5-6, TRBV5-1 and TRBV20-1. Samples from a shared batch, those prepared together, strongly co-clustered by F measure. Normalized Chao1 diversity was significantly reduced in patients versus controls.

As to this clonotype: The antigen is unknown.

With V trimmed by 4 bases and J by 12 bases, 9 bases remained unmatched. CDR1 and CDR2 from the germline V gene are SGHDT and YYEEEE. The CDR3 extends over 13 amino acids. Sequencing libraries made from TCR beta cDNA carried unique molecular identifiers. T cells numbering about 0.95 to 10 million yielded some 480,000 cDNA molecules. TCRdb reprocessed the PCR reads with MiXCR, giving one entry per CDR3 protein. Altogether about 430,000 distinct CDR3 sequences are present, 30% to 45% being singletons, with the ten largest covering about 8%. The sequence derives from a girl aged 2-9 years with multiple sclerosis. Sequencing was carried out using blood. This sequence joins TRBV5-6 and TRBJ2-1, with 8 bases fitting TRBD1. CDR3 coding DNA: TGTGCCAGCAGCGTAGGACAGGGTGGGGGGCAGTTCTTC. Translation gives CASSVGQGGGQFF.